These 13 T cell receptor beta chains originate from one sample sequenced in a study of a mutant IDH1 vaccine in newly diagnosed glioma. The repertoire was sequenced with immunoSEQ multiplex PCR; TCRdb's copy has only in-frame clones and lacks some. Of approximately 50,000 clones listed, about 88% are singletons. Stated time point: week 35, safety follow-up. The content of each vaccine dose was 300 ug of mutant IDH1 20-mer peptide, and topical imiquimod accompanied it. No antigen has been identified for these receptors. The sequences come from PBMCs, collected from a glioma patient whose treatment included an IDH1 peptide vaccine. These receptors came from a woman in her thirties or forties with glioma.

The chain employs TRBV10-3 and TRBJ2-3, with 12 positions matching TRBD2. Trimming cost V 6 bases and J 12 bases; bases outside gene matches: 10. The CDR3 has 14 amino acids. The V gene's germline CDR1 is ENHRY and CDR2 SYGVKD. The CDR3 DNA follows: TGTGCCATCAGCACCTCGACTAGCGGGGGATACCAGTATTTT. Residues: CAISTSTSGGYQYF.

The chain recombines TRBV7-2 with TRBJ2-1; 16 bases line up with TRBD2. The length of the CDR3 is 18 residues. The ends lost 0 bases at V and 6 bases at J; junction bases unmatched: 5. Per germline, CDR1 SGHTA and CDR2 FQGNSA. DNA for the CDR3: TGTGCCAGCAGCTTAGCCCCCGGGACTAGCGGGAGGGGCAATGAGCAGTTCTTC. It specifies CASSLAPGTSGRGNEQFF.

V and J are TRBV5-1 and TRBJ2-7, with D perhaps TRBD2 (5 bases). Germline-derived CDR1 and CDR2 are SGHRS and YFSETQ. The germline V and J ends were trimmed by 7 bases and 0 bases, with 14 bases remaining between them. The CDR3 extends over 14 amino acids. The CDR3 coding sequence is TGCGCCAGCCGAGGGCCGGACGCCTCCTACGAGCAGTACTTC. Translating gives CASRGPDASYEQYF.

This rearrangement joins TRBV4-1 to TRBJ2-5; D may be TRBD1 or TRBD2 (5 bases each). Germline CDR1 reads MGHRA; CDR2 reads YSYEKL. The CDR3 length is 15 residues. Trimming stripped 0 bases from V and 7 bases from J, with 15 bases between. The CDR3 DNA sequence: TGCGCCAGCAGCCAAGATCGGGACCCTAGGGTGACCCAGTACTTC. Its translation: CASSQDRDPRVTQYF.

This chain's CDR3 is CACLTGGERGFYGYTF. The CDR3 nucleotides read TGTGCCTGCTTGACAGGGGGCGAAAGGGGCTTTTATGGCTACACCTTC. J is TRBJ1-2 and V is TRBV30; the match to TRBD1 covers 10 bases. J lost 5 bases, V lost 6 bases, and 15 bases had no gene match. The CDR3 consists of 16 residues. Germline V gene data show CDR1 as GTSNPN and CDR2 as SVGIG (reference sequence).

V gene TRBV7-8 combines with J gene TRBJ2-1, with D possibly being TRBD1 (5 bases). With 2 bases removed from V and 9 bases from J, the gap between germline ends came to 11 bases. This CDR3 has 13 residues. Germline CDR1 SGHVS, CDR2 FQNEAQ. CDR3 nucleotides: TGTGCCAGCAGCTTATCCCCCCAGGGTGAGCAGTTCTTC. It specifies CASSLSPQGEQFF.

The rearrangement uses TRBV6-4 and TRBJ1-1, with D possibly being TRBD1 (6 bases). With 5 bases removed from V and 1 base from J, the gap between germline ends came to 8 bases. In germline, CDR1 is MRHNA, CDR2 SNTAGT. CDR3 size: 13 residues. DNA for the CDR3: TGTGCCAGCAGTTTGACAGGGAACACTGAAGCTTTCTTT. Protein sequence: CASSLTGNTEAFF.

V gene TRBV29-1 combines with J gene TRBJ2-4; weak D call: TRBD2 (7 bases). V was trimmed by 6 bases and J by 6 bases, leaving 15 bases between them. The CDR3 sequence is 13 residues long. Germline lookup yields CDR1 SQVTM and CDR2 ANQGSEA. In DNA, the CDR3 is TGCAGCGTACGAGAGGGAGGGGGAAACATTCAGTACTTC. Amino acids: CSVREGGGNIQYF.

The chain combines TRBV11-2 with TRBJ1-1, with 8 bases fitting TRBD1. Trimming cost V 5 bases and J 7 bases; bases outside gene matches: 6. Per the germline V gene, CDR1 is SGHAT and CDR2 is FQNNGV. There are 13 residues in the CDR3. CDR3 sequence (DNA): TGTGCCAGCAGCCCCCAGGGGGCCCTTGAAGCTTTCTTT. It is translated as CASSPQGALEAFF.

This clone has more than one count but fewer than ten. The chain uses TRBV4-1 and TRBJ1-1, with D perhaps TRBD1 (6 bases). V lost 2 bases, J lost 7 bases, and 17 bases lay in between. Per germline, CDR1 MGHRA and CDR2 YSYEKL. This CDR3 has 15 residues. In DNA form, the CDR3 reads TGCGCCAGCAGCCAATTTACCGTCCGGACAGTTGAAGCTTTCTTT. This gives the protein CASSQFTVRTVEAFF.

DNA for the CDR3: TGCGCCAGCAGCCGGGCAGGGCGGGAGACCCAGTACTTC. Translating it yields CASSRAGRETQYF. V usage is TRBV5-1 and J usage is TRBJ2-5, with D tentatively TRBD1 (5 bases). V was clipped by 4 bases and J by 5 bases, with 12 bases between them. The CDR3 covers 13 residues. The germline V gene encodes CDR1 SGHRS and CDR2 YFSETQ.

This chain links TRBV18 with TRBJ2-1, with a weak D call TRBD2 (5 bases). V was shortened by 4 bases and J by 0 bases, with 19 bases between the two germline ends. CDR3 size: 18 residues. The germline V gene encodes CDR1 KGHSH and CDR2 LQKENI. The CDR3 spells CASSRSQNRGSSYNEQFF. CDR3 sequence (DNA): TGTGCCAGCTCACGATCCCAAAATCGGGGAAGCTCCTACAATGAGCAGTTCTTC.

The rearrangement links TRBV2 to TRBJ1-1, with 8 bases lining up with TRBD1. Germline V gives CDR1 SNHLY, CDR2 FYNNEI. V shed 7 bases, J shed 6 bases, and the junction held 7 bases outside the gene matches. The CDR3 is 13 residues long. The CDR3 DNA follows: TGTGCCAGCAAGGGACAGGAGAATCCTGAAGCTTTCTTT. Its protein is CASKGQENPEAFF. Together with reference TRBV2 and TRBJ1-1, the CDR3 gives the full variable domain: EPEVTQTPSHQVTQMGQEVILRCVPISNHLYFYWYRQILGQKVEFLVSFYNNEISEKSEIFDDQFSVERPDGSNFTLKIRSTKLEDSAMYFCASKGQENPEAFFGQGTRLTVV.